These 28 T cell receptor beta chains share one sample of origin, sequenced in a study of CD8 T cells in ankylosing spondylitis. Each CDR3 protein gets one entry after TCRdb re-called the 5' RACE reads with MiXCR. The sample yields 300,000 to 350,000 distinct CDR3 sequences, roughly 20% seen once. The specimen sequenced was blood, either unsorted or a sorted T cell fraction (not recorded which). The receptors were sampled from a female donor with ankylosing spondylitis or in good health (not recorded which).

This clonotype was seen repeatedly, ten times or more. This sequence joins TRBV6-5 and TRBJ2-7; D not certain. Germline V gene lookup returns CDR1 MNHEY and CDR2 SVGAGI. The CDR3 extends over 16 amino acids. V shed 2 bases and J shed 2 bases, with 16 bases lying between them. The CDR3 loop reads CASSYAPGDTAYEQYF. CDR3 nucleotide sequence: TGTGCCAGCAGTTACGCTCCAGGAGATACCGCCTACGAGCAGTACTTC.

This clonotype has a count of ten or more. V and J are TRBV29-1 and TRBJ2-2; unclear D gene. V dropped 3 bases and J dropped 0 bases, with 11 bases sitting between them. In germline, CDR1 is SQVTM, CDR2 ANQGSEA. The CDR3 spans 15 residues. As DNA, the CDR3 is TGCAGCGTTGATACGGACGCCGCGAACACCGGGGAGCTGTTTTTT. The encoded protein is CSVDTDAANTGELFF.

In this sample, this clonotype turned up a few times. The chain links TRBV25-1 to TRBJ2-6; D is unresolved. The CDR3 consists of 12 residues. Germline CDR1 and CDR2: MGHDK and SYGVNS. Trimming shortened V by 10 bases and J by 2 bases, and 6 bases separated the two germline ends. CDR3 DNA: TGTGCCACTGCGGCTGGGGCCAACGTCCTGACTTTC. Its protein is CATAAGANVLTF.

The rearrangement links TRBV6-5 to TRBJ1-1; no firm D call. The CDR3 totals 15 residues. With 2 bases removed from V and 3 bases from J, the gap between germline ends came to 13 bases. Germline CDR1 and CDR2: MNHEY and SVGAGI. The CDR3 region has the DNA TGTGCCAGCAGTTACAGGTTCGCGGGCGACACTGAAGCTTTCTTT. Translation gives CASSYRFAGDTEAFF.

This clonotype was detected ten times or more. The chain combines TRBV6-1 with TRBJ1-1; no reliable D call. Trimming left V 6 bases short and J 0 bases short, with 11 bases between. The CDR3 contains 14 residues. Germline V CDR1 and CDR2: MNHNS, SASEGT. This chain's CDR3 is CASRSQVLNTEAFF. For the CDR3, the DNA is TGTGCCAGCAGGTCCCAGGTTTTGAACACTGAAGCTTTCTTT.

In nucleotides, the CDR3 is TGTGCCACCAGCGCCGGTGGGGCGCGAAACACCGGGGAGCTGTTTTTT. Translating it yields CATSAGGARNTGELFF. The chain uses TRBV24-1 and TRBJ2-2; D is perhaps TRBD1 (5 bases). The CDR3 covers 16 residues. Germline loops: CDR1 KGHDR, CDR2 SFDVKD. Trimming removed 7 bases from V and 2 bases from J, with 16 bases in between.

In its sample, this clonotype was seen many times. The chain has TRBV12-3 or TRBV12-4 and TRBJ2-1; D may be TRBD2 (6 bases). The CDR3 totals 11 residues. The ends were cut back, 3 bases at V and 13 bases at J, with 10 bases in the middle. The CDR3 protein is CASSLAGPQFF. The DNA of the CDR3 is TGTGCCAGCAGTTTGGCGGGACCCCAGTTCTTC.

This clonotype was recorded many times. The rearrangement uses TRBV20-1 and TRBJ2-5; D is unresolved. The germline CDR1 and CDR2 sequences are DFQATT and SNEGSKA (reference sequence). V lost 0 bases and J lost 2, with 7 bases in between. The CDR3 runs 13 residues. The CDR3 DNA follows: TGCAGTGCTAGAGAGGGATTACAAGAGACCCAGTACTTC. Encoded protein: CSAREGLQETQYF.

This clonotype was picked up a small number of times. The chain combines TRBV7-9 with TRBJ2-3; TRBD2 aligns across 15 bases. CDR1 is SEHNR and CDR2 is FQNEAQ in the germline V gene (reference sequence). This CDR3 has 15 residues. J gave up 4 bases and V 8 bases, and 4 bases lay outside the gene matches. CDR3 in DNA: TGTGCCAGCGGACTAGCGGGAGGGTGGGCAGATACGCAGTATTTT. Residues: CASGLAGGWADTQYF.

This rearrangement joins TRBV7-8 to TRBJ2-7; D may be TRBD1 or TRBD2 (5 bases each). Trimming stripped 5 bases from V and 3 bases from J, with 17 bases between. In germline, CDR1 is SGHVS, CDR2 FQNEAQ. The CDR3 covers 15 residues. The CDR3 DNA is TGTGCCAGCAGCCCTCTCCCGAGGGGCCACTACGAGCAGTACTTC. Translation gives CASSPLPRGHYEQYF.

The chain carries TRBV7-9 and TRBJ2-5, with D perhaps matching TRBD2 (6 bases). V lost 3 bases, J lost 5 bases, and 16 bases lay in between. This CDR3 comprises 15 residues. Germline V lookup: CDR1 SEHNR, CDR2 FQNEAQ (reference sequence). CDR3 bases: TGTGCCAGCAGCTTGGGCAGCGGAGGAGGGGAGACCCAGTACTTC. As protein: CASSLGSGGGETQYF.

The CDR3: CASSAHSAPGKQYF. The CDR3 DNA is TGTGCCAGCAGCGCCCATAGCGCACCGGGGAAGCAGTACTTC. The V call is TRBV6-2 or TRBV6-3, the J call TRBJ2-7; D might be TRBD2 (5 bases). CDR1 is MNHEY and CDR2 is SVGEGT in the germline V gene. This CDR3 is built from 14 residues. Trimming took 6 bases from V and 8 from J, leaving 20 bases between them.

This clonotype was detected only a few times. In DNA form, the CDR3 reads TGCAGTGCTAGAGATCTCCGGAGTTTGGGCGATGAGCAGTTCTTC. It translates to CSARDLRSLGDEQFF. The chain has TRBV20-1 and TRBJ2-1; D is uncertain. CDR3 size: 15 residues. Looked up from germline, CDR1 is DFQATT and CDR2 is SNEGSKA (reference sequence). The germline V and J ends were trimmed by 0 bases and 8 bases, with 17 bases remaining between them.

This clonotype turned up a few times. V is TRBV7-2 and J is TRBJ2-4, with D possibly TRBD2 on 6 matching bases. The CDR3 loop spans 16 amino acids. CDR1 is SGHTA and CDR2 is FQGNSA in the germline V gene. The V end was cut by 1 base, the J end by 1 base, with 11 bases between. The CDR3 loop reads CASSLDLGRAKNIQYF. In nucleotides, the CDR3 is TGTGCCAGCAGCTTAGATTTAGGGAGGGCCAAAAACATTCAGTACTTC.

This clonotype has a handful of counts. J is TRBJ2-7 and V is TRBV7-2; possible D gene TRBD2, 5 bases. This CDR3 contains 13 residues. Germline V gene data show CDR1 as SGHTA and CDR2 as FQGNSA. Trimming removed 3 bases at V and 10 bases at J, with 16 bases between. The CDR3 bases are TGTGCCAGCAGCTTCCCCGGGGTCTACCTACAGTACTTC. Translation gives CASSFPGVYLQYF. Full variable domain (outside the CDR3, taken from reference TRBV7-2 and TRBJ2-7): GAGVSQSPSNKVTEKGKDVELRCDPISGHTALYWYRQSLGQGLEFLIYFQGNSAPDKSGLPSDRFSAERTGGSVSTLTIQRTQQEDSAVYLCASSFPGVYLQYFGPGTRLTVT.

This chain connects TRBV10-3 to TRBJ2-1; maybe TRBD1 (6 bases). The CDR3 covers 13 residues. Per the germline V gene, CDR1 is ENHRY and CDR2 is SYGVKD. V lost 8 bases, J lost 6 bases, and 14 bases lay in between. The CDR3 region is CAIWAGATNEQFF. The CDR3 DNA follows: TGTGCCATCTGGGCAGGGGCCACCAATGAGCAGTTCTTC.

This chain links TRBV10-3 with TRBJ2-7; D tentatively reads TRBD1 or TRBD2 (6 bases each). The germline V and J ends were trimmed by 7 bases and 0 bases, with 7 bases remaining between them. From germline, CDR1 is ENHRY and CDR2 SYGVKD. The CDR3 spans 12 residues. The CDR3 here is CAIKGGSYEQYF. The CDR3, as DNA: TGTGCCATCAAGGGGGGCTCCTACGAGCAGTACTTC.

The chain combines TRBV4-3 with TRBJ2-3; a weak D match, TRBD1 (6 bases). Germline lookup yields CDR1 LGHNA and CDR2 YSLEER. The CDR3 has 17 residues. Trimming pared 6 bases from V and 1 base from J, leaving 20 bases between. CDR3 DNA sequence: TGCGCCAGCAGTCCTAACAGGGAATATTGGGGCACAGATACGCAGTATTTT. Protein: CASSPNREYWGTDTQYF.

This clonotype was seen a few times. J is TRBJ2-4 and V is TRBV6-1, with D maybe TRBD2 (6 bases). Germline loops: CDR1 MNHNS, CDR2 SASEGT. V shed 5 bases and J shed 9 bases, with 23 bases lying between them. The CDR3 is 16 residues long. Here the CDR3 reads CASSPRNRLGGSIQYF. The DNA for the CDR3 is TGTGCCAGCAGTCCCCGGAATCGTCTCGGGGGTAGCATTCAGTACTTC.

This clonotype has more than one count but fewer than ten. The chain carries TRBV24-1 and TRBJ2-5, with 10 positions matching TRBD2. The CDR3 consists of 15 residues. Germline V gene data show CDR1 as KGHDR and CDR2 as SFDVKD. V was clipped by 9 bases and J by 5 bases; unmatched bases: 11. CDR3 nucleotides: TGTGCCACCGGAGTAACTAGCGGGACAGCTGAGACCCAGTACTTC. Amino acids: CATGVTSGTAETQYF.

The chain is built from TRBV7-2 and TRBJ2-3; the match to TRBD2 covers 12 bases. The V gene's germline CDR1 is SGHTA and CDR2 FQGNSA. Unmatched junction bases numbered 7, after V lost 5 bases and J lost 4 bases. CDR3 length: 16 amino acids. This chain's CDR3 is CASSAGLAGLADTQYF. In DNA, the CDR3 is TGTGCCAGCAGCGCCGGACTAGCGGGATTAGCAGATACGCAGTATTTT.

This clonotype has more than one count but fewer than ten. This chain joins TRBV30 and TRBJ1-2; a weak D match, TRBD1 (5 bases). Germline V CDR1 and CDR2: GTSNPN, SVGIG (reference sequence). V was cut by 3 bases and J by 6 bases, with 14 bases left in between. There are 13 residues in the CDR3. In DNA form, the CDR3 reads TGTGCCTGGAGCCAGGGTAGAGTTCATGGCTACACCTTC. This gives the protein CAWSQGRVHGYTF. The full variable domain, completed using reference TRBV30 and TRBJ1-2, is SQTIHQWPATLVQPVGSPLSLECTVEGTSNPNLYWYRQAAGRGLQLLFYSVGIGQISSEVPQNLSASRPQDRQFILSSKKLLLSDSGFYLCAWSQGRVHGYTFGSGTRLTVV.

This clonotype was seen only a few times. J is TRBJ2-1 and V is TRBV20-1; 7 nucleotides agree with TRBD1. V gave up 2 bases and J gave up 7 bases; unmatched junction bases: 5. The germline V gene encodes CDR1 DFQATT and CDR2 SNEGSKA (reference sequence). The CDR3 has 13 amino acids. The CDR3 region is CSARWDRRNEQFF. The CDR3 bases are TGCAGTGCTAGATGGGACAGACGGAATGAGCAGTTCTTC.

This clonotype has only a few counts. V gene TRBV20-1 combines with J gene TRBJ2-1; D gene unclear. V was clipped by 5 bases and J by 7 bases, with 18 bases between them. The CDR3 runs to 14 residues. Germline assignment: CDR1 DFQATT and CDR2 SNEGSKA (reference sequence). In nucleotides, the CDR3 is TGCAGTGCTCCCCTGAGACCCCCTTTAAATGAGCAGTTCTTC. Its protein is CSAPLRPPLNEQFF.

The chain couples TRBV6-2 or TRBV6-3 to TRBJ2-2; 12 nucleotides line up with TRBD2. The CDR3 is 18 amino acids. Germline V gene sequence: CDR1 MNHEY, CDR2 SVGEGT. V was clipped by 4 bases and J by 0 bases; unmatched bases: 6. This chain's CDR3 is CASSLELAGGSNTGELFF. The CDR3 bases are TGTGCCAGCAGTTTAGAACTAGCGGGAGGATCGAACACCGGGGAGCTGTTTTTT.

Only a few counts were recorded for this clonotype. V and J are TRBV10-3 and TRBJ1-2; 10 bases map to TRBD1. Losses at the gene ends were 5 bases for V and 4 bases for J; bases not matched to a gene: 7. The CDR3 consists of 15 residues. Per the germline V gene, CDR1 is ENHRY and CDR2 is SYGVKD. The CDR3 loop is CAISSGQGTGYGYTF. CDR3 nucleotide sequence: TGTGCCATCAGTTCGGGACAGGGGACAGGCTATGGCTACACCTTC.

J is TRBJ1-2 and V is TRBV18; 12 bases are shared with TRBD1. Trimming cost V 6 bases and J 8 bases; bases outside gene matches: 10. Germline V gene lookup returns CDR1 KGHSH and CDR2 LQKENI. The CDR3 is made up of 15 amino acids. The CDR3 is CASSPGTGGVRGYTF. The CDR3, as DNA: TGTGCCAGCTCGCCCGGGACAGGGGGCGTGAGGGGCTACACCTTC.

This clonotype turned up a few times. The rearrangement joins TRBV4-3 to TRBJ2-6, with D hard to call. Trimming removed 4 bases from V and 2 bases from J, with 9 bases in between. Germline V gives CDR1 LGHNA, CDR2 YSLEER. CDR3 length: 15 amino acids. The CDR3 spells CASSRGQTGANVLTF. CDR3 in DNA: TGCGCCAGCAGCCGGGGTCAGACTGGGGCCAACGTCCTGACTTTC.